Shown below are 11 T cell receptor beta chains from a single sample sequenced in a study of T cells after yellow fever vaccination. TCRdb reprocessed the 5' RACE reads via MiXCR and lists one record per CDR3 protein. The sample has approximately 90,000 distinct CDR3 sequences, 5.8% seen once. Sequenced here: CD8+ T cells sorted from PBMCs, sampled 10 days after the yellow fever booster vaccination. The source of these receptors is a man in his late teens or twenties who received the YFV17D yellow fever vaccine.

This chain joins TRBV6-2 or TRBV6-3 and TRBJ2-7; D gene uncertain. CDR1 is MNHEY and CDR2 is SVGEGT in the germline V gene. The CDR3 is 14 amino acids. Trimming removed 4 bases at V and 6 bases at J, with 16 bases between. DNA of the CDR3: TGTGCCAGCAGTTTACTCGACCGGTCTGTCGAGCAGTACGTC. Its protein product is CASSLLDRSVEQYV.

The chain employs TRBV14 and TRBJ2-1; tentatively, D is TRBD1 or TRBD2 (6 bases each). Trimming removed 0 bases from V and 3 bases from J, with 12 bases in between. Germline V lookup: CDR1 SGHDN, CDR2 FVKESK. CDR3 size: 16 residues. DNA of the CDR3: TGTGCCAGCAGCCAAGACACGGGGGCCATCTACAATGAGCAGTTCTTC. As protein: CASSQDTGAIYNEQFF.

Concerning this clonotype: One end of the junction is discordant with germline, which a read error may explain. This rearrangement joins TRBV6-6 to TRBJ2-1, with D possibly being TRBD1 or TRBD2 (5 bases each). Germline V CDR1 and CDR2: MNHNY, SVGAGI (reference sequence). The CDR3 is made up of 15 amino acids. The CDR3, as DNA: TGTGCCAGCCTGGGGGTTTCAAGCTCCCACAATGAGCAGTTCTTC. This gives the protein CASLGVSSSHNEQFF.

The chain is built from TRBV4-1 and TRBJ1-4; TRBD1 might be the D (5 bases). Germline CDR1 is MGHRA and CDR2 is YSYEKL. The CDR3 covers 15 residues. V was shortened by 0 bases and J by 8 bases, with 13 bases between the two germline ends. The CDR3 is CASSQDGDQAEKLFF. Here the CDR3 DNA reads TGCGCCAGCAGCCAAGATGGGGACCAAGCGGAAAAACTGTTTTTT.

This clonotype was observed a handful of times. This rearrangement joins TRBV7-3 to TRBJ2-7, with 7 bases lining up with TRBD1. The CDR3 has 13 amino acids. CDR1 and CDR2 (germline): SGHTA, FQGTGA. V lost 3 bases, J lost 5 bases, and 4 bases stayed unmatched. CDR3 nucleotide sequence: TGTGCCAGCAGCTTCGGAACAGGGGACGAGCAGTACTTC. It specifies CASSFGTGDEQYF.

J is TRBJ2-1 and V is TRBV7-2, with no clear D. The germline CDR1 and CDR2 sequences are SGHTA and FQGNSA. This CDR3 has 16 residues. V was pared by 5 bases and J by 1 base, with 15 bases between. For the CDR3, the DNA is TGTGCCAGCAGCCCATTAGGCGTGGGGTCCTACAATGAGCAGTTCTTC. It specifies CASSPLGVGSYNEQFF.

This clonotype was recorded many times. The chain couples TRBV5-1 to TRBJ1-1; perhaps TRBD1 as D (5 bases). V lost 0 bases and J 3 bases, leaving 12 bases between the germline ends. The V gene's germline CDR1 is SGHRS and CDR2 YFSETQ. There are 15 residues in the CDR3. In DNA, the CDR3 is TGCGCCAGCAGCTTGGAAATTGGGGGTTACACTGAAGCTTTCTTT. Encoded protein: CASSLEIGGYTEAFF.

The chain joins TRBV2 to TRBJ1-5; D unresolved. The CDR3 spans 16 residues. V lost 3 bases to trimming and J lost 7 bases, with 19 bases between them. Germline V gene lookup returns CDR1 SNHLY and CDR2 FYNNEI. CDR3: CASSEAGRGRFQPQHF. Here the CDR3 DNA reads TGTGCCAGCAGTGAGGCGGGCCGAGGAAGGTTCCAGCCCCAGCATTTT.

This clonotype occurred a few times. The chain joins TRBV7-8 to TRBJ2-5; 9 nucleotides agree with TRBD1. This CDR3 comprises 16 residues. Per the germline V gene, CDR1 is SGHVS and CDR2 is FQNEAQ. V lost 6 bases and J lost 4; bases outside the gene matches: 12. CDR3 sequence (DNA): TGTGCCAGCAGACGCTCCGGGACAGGGACGGTAGAGACCCAGTACTTC. Its protein is CASRRSGTGTVETQYF.

The sample holds a few counts of this clonotype. V is TRBV19 and J is TRBJ2-1, with 11 bases aligning to TRBD2. Trimming at V came to 5 bases and at J to 10 bases, leaving 4 bases not matched to a gene. The CDR3 covers 13 residues. Germline V gene lookup returns CDR1 LNHDA and CDR2 SQIVND (reference sequence). CDR3 nucleotides: TGTGCCAGTAGTGGACTAGCGGGCCCGGAGCAGTTCTTC. Its translation is CASSGLAGPEQFF.

The genes are TRBV29-1 and TRBJ2-1; D is possibly TRBD1 (5 bases). The CDR3 runs 13 residues. Germline lookup yields CDR1 SQVTM and CDR2 ANQGSEA. V was trimmed by 2 bases and J by 10 bases, leaving 15 bases between them. CDR3 nucleotide sequence: TGCAGCGTTGAAATCTTGTCAGGGTACGAGCAGTTCTTC. Protein product: CSVEILSGYEQFF.